Here is one TCR beta chain with its context. Its matching antigen is unknown. The source of the sample is a study of cytomegalovirus exposure and HLA in healthy donors. Study conclusions and caveats: Some V segments (TRBV6-2 and TRBV6-3 among them) were excluded as indistinguishable.

This CDR3 has 15 amino acids. Germline loops: CDR1 SEHNR, CDR2 FQNEAQ (reference sequence). V lost 4 bases to trimming and J lost 5 bases; unmatched junction nucleotides: 6. PCR primers comprised 60 Vbeta and 13 Jbeta primers. Some clones are missing from TCRdb's copy, which holds only in-frame ones; the method was immunoSEQ multiplex PCR. The sample holds under 100,000 clones. The receptor's source is a woman aged 25 to 39 in good health and CMV-seronegative. The sample consisted of PBMCs. The J gene is TRBJ2-3, the V gene TRBV7-9; the match to TRBD1 covers 10 bases. The CDR3 DNA reads as TGTGCCAGCAGCTCCGACAGGGGGCACTTAGATACGCAGTATTTT. This encodes CASSSDRGHLDTQYF. The full variable domain, rest sourced from reference TRBV7-9 and TRBJ2-3, is DTGVSQNPRHKITKRGQNVTFRCDPISEHNRLYWYRQTLGQGPEFLTYFQNEAQLEKSRLLSDRFSAERPKGSFSTLEIQRTEQGDSAMYLCASSSDRGHLDTQYFGPGTRLTVL.